The 20 T cell receptor beta chains below were found in one sample sequenced in a study of metastatic and nonmetastatic thyroid tumors. TCRdb reassembled clones from the PCR reads with MiXCR. The sample records around 18,000 clones, 34% being singletons. Among the patients, none had received any treatment before thyroid surgery. The sequenced sample consisted of tumor tissue. Receptors originate from a female donor with papillary thyroid cancer or a benign thyroid nodule (not recorded which). Some clones in this sample may be carry-over from other donors' samples.

This clone was found a few times. This chain links TRBV6-1 with TRBJ1-2; 8 bases map to TRBD1. J lost 4 bases, V lost 5 bases, and 6 bases had no gene match. The germline CDR1 and CDR2 sequences are MNHNS and SASEGT. The CDR3 is 14 residues long. CDR3: CASSKPDRGYGYTF. The CDR3 DNA is TGTGCCAGCAGTAAACCCGACAGGGGCTATGGCTACACCTTC.

With regard to this clone: At one boundary the junction diverges from the germline segment, which might be a read error. The chain employs TRBV19 and TRBJ2-2; 8 nucleotides line up with TRBD1. The length of the CDR3 is 15 residues. Germline V gene data show CDR1 as LNHDA and CDR2 as SQIVND (reference sequence). The CDR3 sequence is CASIPRGQRTGELFF. The CDR3 nucleotides read TGTGCCAGTATCCCCAGGGGGCAACGCACCGGTGAGCTGTTTTTT.

This clone was detected many times. The same CDR3 can be traced to other DNA sequences in this sample. This chain joins TRBV20-1 and TRBJ2-7; 9 nucleotides align to TRBD2. V trimming: 3 bases; J trimming: 4 bases; junction bases outside the gene matches: 1. This CDR3 has 12 residues. Germline V gives CDR1 DFQATT, CDR2 SNEGSKA (reference sequence). The CDR3 sequence: CSASSGGYEQYF. The DNA of the CDR3 is TGCAGTGCTAGCAGCGGGGGGTACGAGCAGTACTTC.

By sample share, this clone is medium-sized. The chain recombines TRBV20-1 with TRBJ2-7; D gene uncertain. From germline, CDR1 is DFQATT and CDR2 SNEGSKA (reference sequence). This CDR3 comprises 13 residues. V lost 5 bases and J 2 bases, leaving 13 bases between the germline ends. CDR3 sequence: CSAETGWPYEQYF. The CDR3 DNA is TGCAGTGCTGAGACTGGGTGGCCCTACGAGCAGTACTTC.

This clone was found once. The chain recombines TRBV5-1 with TRBJ1-6; D call uncertain. V was cut by 3 bases and J by 4 bases, with 8 bases left in between. Germline values: CDR1 SGHRS, CDR2 YFSETQ. This CDR3 has 14 residues. Written as DNA, the CDR3 is TGCGCCAGCAGCTCCGGGATTTATAATTCACCCCTCCACTTT. As protein: CASSSGIYNSPLHF.

V is TRBV20-1 and J is TRBJ1-1; D gene ambiguous. CDR3 length: 12 amino acids. The V gene lost 3 bases and the J gene lost 0 bases, with 5 bases spanning the gap. CDR1 and CDR2 (germline): DFQATT, SNEGSKA (reference sequence). This chain's CDR3 is CSASHMNTEAFF. The CDR3 nucleotides read TGCAGTGCTAGCCACATGAACACTGAAGCTTTCTTT.

This clone came up a few times. The chain links TRBV28 to TRBJ1-3, with D unclear. CDR3 length: 16 amino acids. Germline assignment: CDR1 MDHEN and CDR2 SYDVKM. Trimming cost V 1 base and J 1 base, with 11 bases left between them. The CDR3 reads CASSLSTTYSGNTIYF. The CDR3 DNA sequence: TGTGCCAGCAGTTTATCCACGACCTATTCTGGAAACACCATATATTTT.

The gene calls are TRBV20-1 and TRBJ2-2; D is undetermined. Deletions cut 5 bases from V and 4 bases from J, with 14 bases between. Germline V gene data show CDR1 as DFQATT and CDR2 as SNEGSKA (reference sequence). This CDR3 has 14 residues. CDR3 DNA: TGCAGTGCTCCGCAACCTTTTGGCACCGGGGAGCTGTTTTTT. This translates into CSAPQPFGTGELFF.

By sample fraction, this clone is medium-sized (0.01 to 0.1%). The V call is TRBV28, the J call TRBJ2-7; 9 nucleotides line up with TRBD2. Germline CDR1 reads MDHEN; CDR2 reads SYDVKM. This CDR3 spans 15 amino acids. The junction had 9 bases not matched to a gene; V was cut back by 6 bases and J by 3 bases. The chain's CDR3 is CASSTLAGSLYEQYF. CDR3 in DNA: TGTGCCAGCAGCACTCTAGCGGGATCCCTCTACGAGCAGTACTTC.

This clone was observed a single time. The chain uses TRBV30 and TRBJ2-2; D uncertain. Trimming shortened V by 3 bases and J by 4 bases, and 15 bases separated the two germline ends. CDR3 length equals 15 residues. Germline CDR1 is GTSNPN and CDR2 is SVGIG (reference sequence). The CDR3 here is CAWSATNLATGELFF. Written as DNA, the CDR3 is TGTGCCTGGAGCGCAACTAACCTCGCCACCGGGGAGCTGTTTTTT.

The V and J genes are TRBV9 and TRBJ2-2, with D unclear. The germline V gene encodes CDR1 SGDLS and CDR2 YYNGEE. V lost 1 base to trimming and J lost 5 bases, with 9 bases between them. The CDR3 has 14 amino acids. The CDR3 loop reads CASSVPTPTGELFF. The DNA for the CDR3 is TGTGCCAGCAGCGTACCCACACCAACCGGGGAGCTGTTTTTT.

In its sample, this clone is medium-sized (0.01 to 0.1%). This chain joins TRBV24-1 and TRBJ2-3; tentatively, D is TRBD1 (6 bases). The CDR3 spans 16 residues. V was cut by 1 base and J by 1 base, with 11 bases left in between. Germline CDR1 is KGHDR and CDR2 is SFDVKD. CDR3 nucleotide sequence: TGTGCCACCAGTGATTTAAGGGACATCCGCACAGATACGCAGTATTTT. Its protein product is CATSDLRDIRTDTQYF.

This clone showed up many times. V usage is TRBV3-1 and J usage is TRBJ1-6, with TRBD1 as a possible D gene (5 bases). This CDR3 has 15 residues. Germline-derived CDR1 and CDR2 are LGHDT and YNNKEL (reference sequence). V was shortened by 4 bases and J by 7 bases, with 14 bases between the two germline ends. This CDR3 is CASSPEVGGNSPLHF. Here the CDR3 DNA reads TGTGCCAGCAGCCCGGAGGTTGGGGGGAATTCACCCCTCCACTTT.

A remark on this clone: Given the absence of the conserved phenylalanine or tryptophan at the CDR3 end, a read error is likely. The rearrangement joins TRBV16 to TRBJ1-2; a possible D gene is TRBD1 (5 bases). The CDR3 extends over 13 amino acids. In germline, CDR1 is KGHSY, CDR2 FQNENV. V lost 4 bases and J 5 bases, leaving 11 bases between the germline ends. This chain's CDR3 is CASSLGHPYGYTS. CDR3 sequence (DNA): TGTGCCAGCAGCCTTGGACACCCGTATGGCTACACCTCC.

This clone has just a few counts. V is TRBV28 and J is TRBJ2-3, with D unclear. CDR1 and CDR2 from the germline V gene are MDHEN and SYDVKM. Trimming left V 3 bases short and J 6 bases short, with 4 bases between. This CDR3 has 11 residues. The CDR3 spells CASSFADTQYF. As DNA, the CDR3 is TGTGCCAGCAGTTTTGCGGATACGCAGTATTTT.

With regard to this clone: An end of the junction does not agree with germline; a read error may underlie this. The V gene is TRBV12-3 or TRBV12-4, the J gene TRBJ1-5, with no clear D. The CDR3 length is 13 residues. This CDR3 is CASSPCDNQPQHF. The CDR3, as DNA: TGTGCCAGCAGTCCCTGTGACAATCAACCCCAGCATTTT.

V gene TRBV18 combines with J gene TRBJ1-5; 9 bases match TRBD1. The CDR3 is 14 residues long. V shed 2 bases and J 4 bases; nucleotides not matched to a gene: 0. Germline V gene data show CDR1 as KGHSH and CDR2 as LQKENI. CDR3 DNA sequence: TGTGCCAGCTCACCAGGGACAGGGAATCAGCCCCAGCATTTT. Translated: CASSPGTGNQPQHF. Looking up the rest from reference TRBV18 and TRBJ1-5 gives the full variable domain: NAGVMQNPRHLVRRRGQEARLRCSPMKGHSHVYWYRQLPEEGLKFMVYLQKENIIDESGMPKERFSAEFPKEGPSILRIQQVVRGDSAAYFCASSPGTGNQPQHFGDGTRLSIL.

This clone was seen a few times. V and J are TRBV28 and TRBJ1-6, with TRBD1 as a possible D gene (5 bases). CDR1 and CDR2 from the germline V gene are MDHEN and SYDVKM. This CDR3 is 16 amino acids long. Trimming removed 3 bases at V and 9 bases at J, with 18 bases between. The DNA of the CDR3 is TGTGCCAGCAGTTTGGCGCAGGGAATGGGGGGTTCACCCCTCCACTTT. Protein: CASSLAQGMGGSPLHF.

This clone was seen more than once but under ten times. V gene TRBV25-1 combines with J gene TRBJ2-7; either TRBD1 or TRBD2 may supply D (6 bases each). The CDR3 has 13 residues. The V and J ends lost 2 bases and 3 bases respectively, with 8 bases between them. From germline, CDR1 is MGHDK and CDR2 SYGVNS. The DNA for the CDR3 is TGTGCCAGCAGTGAAGGAGGGGGCTACGAGCAGTACTTC. The encoded protein is CASSEGGGYEQYF.

The J gene is TRBJ1-4, the V gene TRBV5-1; a weak D match, TRBD1 (6 bases). There are 14 residues in the CDR3. Germline V lookup: CDR1 SGHRS, CDR2 YFSETQ. The germline V and J ends were trimmed by 3 bases and 6 bases, with 12 bases remaining between them. CDR3 DNA sequence: TGCGCCAGCAGCTACGGACAGCCGGATGAAAAACTGTTTTTT. It is translated as CASSYGQPDEKLFF.